A single sample is the source of the 3 T cell receptor beta chains below, sequenced in a study of regulatory T cells in long-lasting Graves disease. Time point given: newly diagnosed GD, antithyroid drugs for less than 3 months. RNA isolated from PBMCs was used to make the TCR library. Arm-PCR of CDR3 regions with iRepertoire HTBI primers generated TCR beta libraries. MiXCR, run by TCRdb on the multiplex PCR reads, gives a single entry per CDR3 protein. Of a few hundred thousand distinct CDR3 sequences in the sample, over 14% were seen once. The data also belong to a second study, concerning T cells in Graves' hyperthyroidism and ophthalmopathy.

The specimen was peripheral blood mononuclear cells (PBMCs), collected at new diagnosis, from a patient treated with antithyroid drugs. All receptors derive from a woman in her thirties or forties with Graves disease.

In regard to this clonotype: This sequence may be a read error, since a much larger clone differs from it by one base. The genes are TRBV18 and TRBJ1-4; no clear D gene. This CDR3 has 13 residues. CDR1 is KGHSH, CDR2 LQKENI, per germline. This CDR3 is CASSPGFREKLVF. The CDR3 DNA follows: TGTGCCAGCTCACCAGGCTTCCGGGAAAAACTGGTTTTT.

This clonotype was detected ten times or more. The chain is built from TRBV11-3 and TRBJ2-1, with no clear D. CDR3 size: 11 residues. Trimming took 3 bases from V and 10 from J, leaving 7 bases between them. Germline V gene lookup returns CDR1 SGHNT and CDR2 YENEEA. In nucleotides, the CDR3 is TGTGCCAGCAGCTTGGCCACAGAGCAGTTCTTC. The encoded protein is CASSLATEQFF.

This clonotype was observed at least ten times. The genes are TRBV28 and TRBJ2-7; tentative D call: TRBD1 (6 bases). CDR1 is MDHEN, CDR2 SYDVKM, per germline. Trimming stripped 6 bases from V and 4 bases from J, with 10 bases between. The CDR3 is made up of 12 amino acids. The CDR3 reads CASRPTGYEQYF. CDR3 bases: TGTGCCAGCAGACCCACAGGGTACGAGCAGTACTTC. Supplemented by reference TRBV28 and TRBJ2-7, the full variable domain reads DVKVTQSSRYLVKRTGEKVFLECVQDMDHENMFWYRQDPGLGLRLIYFSYDVKMKEKGDIPEGYSVSREKKERFSLILESASTNQTSMYLCASRPTGYEQYFGPGTRLTVT.